Listed here are 20 T cell receptor beta chains from one sample, sequenced in a study of shared clonotypes between healthy human individuals. Assay used: immunoSEQ multiplex PCR; TCRdb lists only in-frame clones, some missing. The sample includes around 500,000 clones, around 80% of them seen just once. The sample comprised PBMCs. Source of these receptors: a woman in her forties in good health. Some clones in this sample may be carry-over from other donors' samples.

The table lists this clone with many counts. The V call is TRBV2, the J call TRBJ2-7; a possible D gene is TRBD1 (6 bases). The germline V gene encodes CDR1 SNHLY and CDR2 FYNNEI. V lost 5 bases and J 3 bases, leaving 14 bases between the germline ends. The CDR3 loop spans 14 amino acids. The CDR3 is CASSNTGIIYEQYF. In DNA form, the CDR3 reads TGTGCCAGCAGTAACACAGGGATCATCTACGAGCAGTACTTC.

The chain recombines TRBV4-1 with TRBJ2-2, with a weak D call TRBD2 (5 bases). Germline V gene sequence: CDR1 MGHRA, CDR2 YSYEKL. The CDR3 has 18 amino acids. V gave up 0 bases and J gave up 2 bases, with 16 bases separating them. CDR3 amino acids: CASSQEGIARRNTGELFF. As DNA, the CDR3 is TGCGCCAGCAGCCAAGAGGGAATAGCGCGACGAAACACCGGGGAGCTGTTTTTT.

The chain uses TRBV7-3 and TRBJ1-1; 10 bases agree with TRBD1. The CDR3 is 15 amino acids. J gave up 2 bases and V 5 bases, and 5 bases lay outside the gene matches. From germline, CDR1 is SGHTA and CDR2 FQGTGA. The CDR3 region is CASSQGTGVNTEAFF. The CDR3 DNA follows: TGTGCCAGCAGCCAAGGGACAGGGGTAAACACTGAAGCTTTCTTT.

The chain carries TRBV28 and TRBJ2-1; D tentatively reads TRBD1 or TRBD2 (6 bases each). The CDR3 contains 13 residues. Trimming took 6 bases from V and 8 from J, leaving 14 bases between them. Per the germline V gene, CDR1 is MDHEN and CDR2 is SYDVKM. The CDR3, as DNA: TGTGCCAGCAGCAGAGGTAGGGGGGATGAGCAGTTCTTC. As protein: CASSRGRGDEQFF.

V gene TRBV5-6 combines with J gene TRBJ2-1; D tentatively fits TRBD1 or TRBD2 (7 bases each). Deletions cut 4 bases from V and 9 bases from J, with 14 bases between. From germline, CDR1 is SGHDT and CDR2 YYEEEE. The CDR3 has 13 residues. The CDR3 region is CASSLSGTAEQFF. The CDR3 nucleotides are TGTGCCAGCAGCCTGAGCGGGACAGCTGAGCAGTTCTTC.

The V and J genes are TRBV5-1 and TRBJ2-1; the match to TRBD2 covers 13 bases. This CDR3 contains 17 residues. The germline gives CDR1 SGHRS, CDR2 YFSETQ. The V and J ends lost 4 bases and 5 bases, in that order; junction bases with no gene match: 9. For the CDR3, the DNA is TGCGCCAGCAGCGACCGCCCCGGGACTAGCGGGAACAATGAGCAGTTCTTC. As protein: CASSDRPGTSGNNEQFF.

Points on this clone: A read error may explain this, as a much larger clone is one base away. J is TRBJ2-5 and V is TRBV11-3; D is possibly TRBD1 or TRBD2 (5 bases each). The CDR3 is 14 amino acids. Trimming shortened V by 5 bases and J by 2 bases, and 12 bases separated the two germline ends. Germline CDR1 and CDR2: SGHNT and YENEEA. The CDR3 loop reads CASSPTWGQETQYF. For the CDR3, the DNA is TGTGCCAGCAGCCCCACGTGGGGGCAAGAGACCCAGTACTTC.

Here the CDR3 DNA reads TGTGCCAGCAGCCCCGAGCGGAATGAGCAGTTCTTC. Translating it yields CASSPERNEQFF. The J gene is TRBJ2-1, the V gene TRBV11-2, with D perhaps TRBD2 (5 bases). V gave up 5 bases and J gave up 7 bases, with 9 bases separating them. The CDR3 is 12 residues long. Germline V gene sequence: CDR1 SGHAT, CDR2 FQNNGV.

The rearrangement joins TRBV5-1 to TRBJ2-1, with TRBD2 identical over 14 bases. CDR3 length equals 17 residues. The J segment lost 6 bases and the V segment lost 2 bases, leaving 7 bases of the junction unmatched. Germline lookup yields CDR1 SGHRS and CDR2 YFSETQ. CDR3 in DNA: TGCGCCAGCAGCTTAGGCTCGGGACTAGCGGGGGCCAATGAGCAGTTCTTC. Translated: CASSLGSGLAGANEQFF.

This chain connects TRBV11-3 to TRBJ1-5; 9 bases fit TRBD1. Trimming removed 0 bases from V and 2 bases from J; junction bases left unmatched: 14. Germline V gene data show CDR1 as SGHNT and CDR2 as YENEEA. There are 20 residues in the CDR3. CDR3 protein: CASSLEFRTGVDVGNQPQHF. In DNA form, the CDR3 reads TGTGCCAGCAGCTTAGAGTTCAGGACAGGGGTAGACGTGGGCAATCAGCCCCAGCATTTT.

This clone was observed a single time. V is TRBV30 and J is TRBJ1-3; a weak D match, TRBD1 (5 bases). Germline V gene sequence: CDR1 GTSNPN, CDR2 SVGIG (reference sequence). Trimming removed 0 bases at V and 0 bases at J, with 9 bases between. The CDR3 has 15 amino acids. DNA for the CDR3: TGTGCCTGGAGTGTTGGGGCCCTCTCTGGAAACACCATATATTTT. Its protein product is CAWSVGALSGNTIYF.

The V gene is TRBV6-6, the J gene TRBJ1-4; unclear D gene. V lost 0 bases and J 0 bases, leaving 5 bases between the germline ends. The CDR3 runs to 15 residues. Germline V lookup: CDR1 MNHNY, CDR2 SVGAGI (reference sequence). DNA for the CDR3: TGTGCCAGCAGTTACTCCAAAGCAACTAATGAAAAACTGTTTTTT. Translated, it gives CASSYSKATNEKLFF.

This clone was seen once. V is TRBV6-1 and J is TRBJ1-3; 8 nucleotides line up with TRBD1. The germline CDR1 and CDR2 sequences are MNHNS and SASEGT. This CDR3 has 13 residues. V gave up 10 bases and J gave up 7 bases; unmatched junction bases: 9. CDR3 coding DNA: TGTGCCACCTATGACAGGGGCAGGAACACCATATATTTT. It yields the protein CATYDRGRNTIYF.

The V and J genes are TRBV2 and TRBJ2-7, with D perhaps matching TRBD2 (5 bases). CDR3 length: 11 amino acids. From germline, CDR1 is SNHLY and CDR2 FYNNEI. V lost 2 bases and J lost 6, with 5 bases in between. The CDR3 spells CASSESGEQYF. The DNA of the CDR3 is TGTGCCAGCAGTGAAAGCGGCGAGCAGTACTTC.

The V call is TRBV6-4, the J call TRBJ2-1; a possible D gene is TRBD2 (6 bases). Germline lookup yields CDR1 MRHNA and CDR2 SNTAGT. The CDR3 runs to 13 residues. The V and J ends lost 6 bases and 9 bases respectively, with 15 bases between them. CDR3 sequence reads: CASSLDGGSEQFF. CDR3 sequence (DNA): TGTGCCAGCAGCCTAGATGGAGGGAGTGAGCAGTTCTTC.

The rearrangement uses TRBV7-3 and TRBJ2-1; 10 bases line up with TRBD2. Trimming took 0 bases from V and 0 from J; bases not matched to a gene: 2. Germline-derived CDR1 and CDR2 are SGHTA and FQGTGA. The CDR3 runs 17 residues. This chain's CDR3 is CASSLTGLAASYNEQFF. CDR3 nucleotide sequence: TGTGCCAGCAGCTTAACTGGACTAGCGGCCTCCTACAATGAGCAGTTCTTC. Combining the CDR3 with reference TRBV7-3 and TRBJ2-1 gives the whole variable domain GAGVSQTPSNKVTEKGKYVELRCDPISGHTALYWYRQSLGQGPEFLIYFQGTGAADDSGLPNDRFFAVRPEGSVSTLKIQRTERGDSAVYLCASSLTGLAASYNEQFFGPGTRLTVL.

The chain employs TRBV29-1 and TRBJ2-3; D not certain. Trimming left V 4 bases short and J 5 bases short, with 7 bases between. Germline V gives CDR1 SQVTM, CDR2 ANQGSEA. The CDR3 totals 11 residues. The CDR3 nucleotides are TGCAGCGTTGTGTCCGTAGATACGCAGTATTTT. Protein sequence: CSVVSVDTQYF.

This clone was seen more than once but under ten times. The genes are TRBV6-4 and TRBJ2-3; maybe TRBD1 (5 bases). The V and J ends lost 3 bases and 2 bases respectively, with 12 bases between them. From germline, CDR1 is MRHNA and CDR2 SNTAGT. This CDR3 has 15 residues. The CDR3 spells CASSEQGSHTDTQYF. CDR3 DNA sequence: TGTGCCAGCAGTGAGCAGGGCTCCCACACAGATACGCAGTATTTT.

This chain links TRBV29-1 with TRBJ1-2; perhaps TRBD1 as D (6 bases). Trimming removed 1 base from V and 8 bases from J, with 17 bases in between. Germline V gene lookup returns CDR1 SQVTM and CDR2 ANQGSEA. The length of the CDR3 is 14 residues. The DNA for the CDR3 is TGCAGCGTTGAAGGGTTCGCAGGGGCGGAGGGCTACACCTTC. Translating gives CSVEGFAGAEGYTF.

A word on this clone: Within the sample, other DNA sequences also encode this same CDR3. The chain is built from TRBV7-2 and TRBJ2-7; TRBD2 agrees at 7 bases. This CDR3 is built from 14 residues. After removal of 1 base from V and 2 bases from J, the junction contained 2 bases not matched to a gene. The V gene's germline CDR1 is SGHTA and CDR2 FQGNSA. The CDR3 coding sequence is TGTGCCAGCAGCTTAGGGCTAGCGGCCTACGAGCAGTACTTC. This sequence encodes CASSLGLAAYEQYF.